This TCR beta chain is drawn from a study of shared clonotypes between healthy human individuals. Whole-study context: The cohort comprised a couple of women and a few men. Their ages spanned 18 to 49 years.

Measured with immunoSEQ multiplex PCR; TCRdb has only the in-frame clones, and not every one. The sample includes around 1,100,000 clones, roughly 80% of them seen just once. V trimming: 5 bases; J trimming: 4 bases; junction bases outside the gene matches: 4. CDR1 is SEHNR, CDR2 FQNEAQ, per germline (reference sequence). The CDR3 runs to 13 residues. This receptor was taken from a man between 18 and 35 years old in good health. Some clones in this sample may be carry-over from other donors' samples. The chain links TRBV7-9 to TRBJ2-5; the match to TRBD1 covers 7 bases. Source material: memory CD4+ T cells from PBMCs. The subset here: CD45RA-negative fraction. The CDR3, as DNA: TGTGCCAGCAGCCCGGGACAGTCAGAGACCCAGTACTTC. This encodes CASSPGQSETQYF. Variable domain in full (rest from reference TRBV7-9 and TRBJ2-5): DTGVSQNPRHKITKRGQNVTFRCDPISEHNRLYWYRQTLGQGPEFLTYFQNEAQLEKSRLLSDRFSAERPKGSFSTLEIQRTEQGDSAMYLCASSPGQSETQYFGPGTRLLVL.